These 30 T cell receptor beta chains share one sample of origin, sequenced in a study of T cells in Graves' hyperthyroidism and ophthalmopathy. TCR beta CDR3 region amplification was performed from RNA transcripts. During a first-round RT-PCR of the TCR CDR3, the HTBI primer set was used. One entry per CDR3 protein results from TCRdb running MiXCR on the multiplex PCR reads. The sample includes about 400,000 distinct CDR3 sequences, 15% of them seen just once. The sample was blood. All receptors derive from a woman aged 25 to 45 with Graves' hyperthyroidism.

The V gene is TRBV28, the J gene TRBJ1-6, with D uncertain. Germline CDR1 is MDHEN and CDR2 is SYDVKM. The CDR3 is made up of 14 amino acids. Between the trimmed V and J ends, which lost 3 bases and 5 bases, there was a span of 8 bases. This CDR3 is CASSLADNNSPLHF. The CDR3 nucleotides are TGTGCCAGCAGTTTGGCTGACAATAATTCACCCCTCCACTTT.

This chain links TRBV6-2 or TRBV6-3 with TRBJ2-7; possible D gene TRBD2, 6 bases. Trimming took 10 bases from V and 0 from J, leaving 22 bases between them. The CDR3 sequence is 16 residues long. CDR1 MNHEY and CDR2 SVGEGT come from the germline V gene. The CDR3 nucleotides read TGTGCCACCAGCCCTCGGATTAGCGGTAGCTCCTACGAGCAGTACTTC. Translated, it gives CATSPRISGSSYEQYF.

This clonotype was detected ten times or more. The V gene is TRBV13, the J gene TRBJ1-2; D gene unclear. The CDR3 spans 15 residues. Trimming left V 3 bases short and J 3 bases short, with 14 bases between. Germline CDR1 reads PRHDT; CDR2 reads FYEKMQ (reference sequence). The DNA for the CDR3 is TGTGCCAGCAGCTTTTCGGCAGCTCTGGACTATGGCTACACCTTC. Residues: CASSFSAALDYGYTF.

The rearrangement uses TRBV12-3 or TRBV12-4 and TRBJ2-1; 11 nucleotides line up with TRBD2. The CDR3 is 16 amino acids. J was trimmed by 5 bases and V by 6 bases; bases with no gene match: 9. The CDR3 sequence: CASSNSGRAIDNEQFF. The CDR3 DNA reads as TGTGCCAGCAGCAATAGCGGGAGGGCCATAGACAATGAGCAGTTCTTC.

This clonotype was observed many times. The rearrangement joins TRBV29-1 to TRBJ2-7; the match to TRBD1 covers 8 bases. CDR3 size: 13 residues. Germline lookup yields CDR1 SQVTM and CDR2 ANQGSEA. V was clipped by 6 bases and J by 2 bases; unmatched bases: 6. The CDR3 DNA is TGCAGCGTACCCGGACAGGGAACCTACGAGCAGTACTTC. This encodes CSVPGQGTYEQYF.

This chain uses TRBV19 with TRBJ1-5; D not resolved. The germline gives CDR1 LNHDA, CDR2 SQIVND (reference sequence). Deletions cut 8 bases from V and 3 bases from J, with 17 bases between. The CDR3 is made up of 15 amino acids. DNA of the CDR3: TGTGCCAGTCGTCCCGGTGATATCAACAATCAGCCCCAGCATTTT. It is translated as CASRPGDINNQPQHF.

This clonotype was seen repeatedly, ten times or more. V is TRBV28 and J is TRBJ1-1, with 8 nucleotides matching TRBD1. V shed 7 bases and J 1 base; nucleotides not matched to a gene: 11. Germline loops: CDR1 MDHEN, CDR2 SYDVKM. The CDR3 contains 16 residues. The CDR3 loop is CASILRTGLGNTEAFF. CDR3 bases: TGTGCCAGCATCCTCCGGACAGGGTTGGGGAACACTGAAGCTTTCTTT.

Many counts were recorded for this clonotype. This chain links TRBV28 with TRBJ2-2; D ambiguous. Trimming took 5 bases from V and 6 from J, leaving 19 bases between them. Germline loops: CDR1 MDHEN, CDR2 SYDVKM. The CDR3 length is 16 residues. Written as DNA, the CDR3 is TGTGCCAGCAGTAACCGGTACATAGAAGTGGCCGGGGAGCTGTTTTTT. It is translated as CASSNRYIEVAGELFF.

This clonotype has at least ten counts. The CDR3 sequence: CASSFGTSGASYNEQFF. The CDR3 DNA reads TGTGCCAGCAGTTTTGGGACTAGCGGGGCGTCCTACAATGAGCAGTTCTTC. The chain combines TRBV12-3 or TRBV12-4 with TRBJ2-1; 13 bases are shared with TRBD2. The V segment lost 3 bases and the J segment 1 base; nucleotides outside the gene matches: 3. The CDR3 consists of 17 residues.

This clonotype has ten or more counts. The genes are TRBV3-1 and TRBJ2-1, with TRBD2 matching 13 bases. The CDR3 is made up of 18 amino acids. Germline CDR1 and CDR2: LGHDT and YNNKEL (reference sequence). Unmatched junction bases numbered 11, after V lost 4 bases and J lost 5 bases. CDR3 coding DNA: TGTGCCAGCAGCCCGCGACGCGGGACTAGCGGGGCAAACAATGAGCAGTTCTTC. This translates into CASSPRRGTSGANNEQFF.

A note on this clonotype: A much larger clonotype is one base distant, so this may be a read error. The CDR3 nucleotides are TGTGCCAGCAGCTTAGGGCCTGGGCTTGAGCAGCTCTTC. This translates into CASSLGPGLEQLF. The rearrangement uses TRBV7-2 and TRBJ2-1; no clear D gene. CDR3 length equals 13 residues. Germline CDR1 and CDR2: SGHTA and FQGNSA.

In its sample, this clonotype was seen many times. The chain employs TRBV5-1 and TRBJ2-1; 8 bases agree with TRBD2. This CDR3 has 13 residues. CDR1 SGHRS and CDR2 YFSETQ come from the germline V gene. Trimming removed 5 bases from V and 6 bases from J; junction bases left unmatched: 4. CDR3 in amino acids: CASSLGLVNEQFF. The CDR3 coding sequence is TGCGCCAGCAGTCTGGGACTAGTCAATGAGCAGTTCTTC.

This clonotype has at least ten counts. This sequence joins TRBV2 and TRBJ1-1; weak D call: TRBD1 (6 bases). This CDR3 contains 13 residues. Germline CDR1 and CDR2: SNHLY and FYNNEI. Trimming pared 8 bases from V and 5 bases from J, leaving 15 bases between. CDR3 loop: CASGVSQGTEAFF. CDR3 DNA sequence: TGTGCCAGCGGGGTCTCTCAGGGGACTGAAGCTTTCTTT.

This clonotype has a count of ten or more. The rearrangement links TRBV20-1 to TRBJ1-6, with D perhaps matching TRBD1 (5 bases). Trimming took off 1 base at V and 9 bases at J, with 13 bases between the two ends. Looked up from germline, CDR1 is DFQATT and CDR2 is SNEGSKA (reference sequence). This CDR3 contains 14 residues. DNA of the CDR3: TGCAGTGCTAGAGTCAGGGCGGGCGGTTCACCCCTCCACTTT. It specifies CSARVRAGGSPLHF.

This clonotype was seen at least ten times. The chain couples TRBV12-3 or TRBV12-4 to TRBJ2-7; 7 bases are shared with TRBD2. The V gene end was trimmed by 6 bases and the J gene end by 4 bases; junction bases not matched to a gene: 12. CDR3 length equals 15 residues. This CDR3 reads CASSPLASGTYEQYF. Here the CDR3 DNA reads TGTGCCAGCAGCCCCTTAGCAAGCGGGACGTACGAGCAGTACTTC.

Ten or more counts support this clonotype. The chain employs TRBV5-1 and TRBJ2-2; D tentatively fits TRBD1 or TRBD2 (6 bases each). The CDR3 has 16 residues. V was trimmed by 0 bases and J by 0 bases, leaving 9 bases between them. Germline CDR1 and CDR2: SGHRS and YFSETQ. CDR3: CASSLGRDTNTGELFF. CDR3 in DNA: TGCGCCAGCAGCTTGGGGAGGGACACGAACACCGGGGAGCTGTTTTTT.

The table lists this clonotype with a few counts. The chain joins TRBV7-9 to TRBJ2-7, with 14 bases lining up with TRBD2. CDR1 and CDR2 from the germline V gene are SEHNR and FQNEAQ (reference sequence). CDR3 length: 16 amino acids. V lost 5 bases, J lost 4 bases, and 7 bases stayed unmatched. CDR3 sequence reads: CASSEGLAGDMYEQYF. CDR3 coding DNA: TGTGCCAGCAGCGAGGGACTAGCGGGAGATATGTACGAGCAGTACTTC.

This clonotype was observed at least ten times. V and J are TRBV5-1 and TRBJ2-5; 7 bases are a match to TRBD1. The germline V gene encodes CDR1 SGHRS and CDR2 YFSETQ. CDR3 length: 14 amino acids. Trimming removed 7 bases from V and 5 bases from J; junction bases left unmatched: 11. The CDR3 region is CASVLRGLEETQYF. The CDR3, as DNA: TGCGCCAGCGTCCTCAGGGGGTTAGAGGAGACCCAGTACTTC.

Many counts were recorded for this clonotype. V and J are TRBV5-1 and TRBJ2-3; TRBD2 matches at 10 bases. This CDR3 region has 16 residues. From germline, CDR1 is SGHRS and CDR2 YFSETQ. Trimming removed 4 bases from V and 3 bases from J; junction bases left unmatched: 8. CDR3 in amino acids: CASSVPAGGKTDTQYF. The CDR3 DNA is TGCGCCAGCAGCGTACCAGCGGGAGGGAAGACAGATACGCAGTATTTT.

There are many counts of this clonotype. The chain employs TRBV20-1 and TRBJ2-1, with a weak D call TRBD2 (6 bases). The CDR3 runs 14 residues. Deletions cut 6 bases from V and 10 bases from J, with 22 bases between. Germline assignment: CDR1 DFQATT and CDR2 SNEGSKA (reference sequence). As DNA, the CDR3 is TGCAGTGCGCCGAACCCCCTACTAGCTTGGGAGCAGTTCTTC. The encoded protein is CSAPNPLLAWEQFF.

This clonotype has more than one count but fewer than ten. V usage is TRBV4-1 and J usage is TRBJ2-3; possible D gene TRBD2, 6 bases. Germline values: CDR1 MGHRA, CDR2 YSYEKL. The V gene lost 4 bases and the J gene lost 0 bases, with 32 bases spanning the gap. CDR3 length: 22 amino acids. The CDR3 nucleotides read TGCGCCAGCAGCCCTTTGGGGTCATCCTTTTCTAGCGAGGGTTCTAGCACAGATACGCAGTATTTT. Residues: CASSPLGSSFSSEGSSTDTQYF.

The chain employs TRBV24-1 and TRBJ1-2; D remains unclear. Trimming removed 4 bases at V and 8 bases at J, with 13 bases between. Looked up from germline, CDR1 is KGHDR and CDR2 is SFDVKD. The CDR3 runs 13 residues. CDR3 sequence reads: CATSDPGYGGYTF. DNA of the CDR3: TGTGCCACCAGTGACCCCGGCTATGGGGGCTACACCTTC.

This chain links TRBV2 with TRBJ2-5, with D uncertain. The CDR3 has 11 amino acids. The V and J ends lost 10 bases and 2 bases respectively, with 8 bases between them. Germline-derived CDR1 and CDR2 are SNHLY and FYNNEI. The CDR3 coding sequence is TGTGCCATCGCCGGGCAAGAGACCCAGTACTTC. This translates into CAIAGQETQYF.

This clonotype was detected many times. The V and J genes are TRBV28 and TRBJ2-4, with 8 bases identical to TRBD1. Germline V lookup: CDR1 MDHEN, CDR2 SYDVKM. The length of the CDR3 is 13 residues. Unmatched junction bases numbered 2, after V lost 2 bases and J lost 8 bases. The CDR3 protein is CASSLQGADIQYF. The CDR3 DNA is TGTGCCAGCAGTTTACAGGGGGCGGACATTCAGTACTTC.

The chain carries TRBV25-1 and TRBJ1-2, with 8 bases lining up with TRBD1. Trimming cost V 3 bases and J 4 bases; bases outside gene matches: 7. In germline, CDR1 is MGHDK, CDR2 SYGVNS. CDR3 length: 15 amino acids. CDR3 nucleotide sequence: TGTGCCAGCAGTGACTTCGGGACAGGCTTCTATGGCTACACCTTC. Its protein product is CASSDFGTGFYGYTF.

This clonotype has more than one count but fewer than ten. The genes are TRBV15 and TRBJ1-1; 8 nucleotides match TRBD1. From germline, CDR1 is LNHNV and CDR2 YYDKDF (reference sequence). Germline trimming cut 0 bases from V and 11 bases from J; bases unmatched to any gene: 8. The CDR3 length is 14 residues. The CDR3 region has the DNA TGTGCCACCAGCAGAGATCCGCTGGACAGGGAGGCTTTCTTT. Residues: CATSRDPLDREAFF.

The chain has TRBV2 and TRBJ2-1; 9 bases align to TRBD2. Germline assignment: CDR1 SNHLY and CDR2 FYNNEI. The CDR3 is 14 residues long. V was clipped by 6 bases and J by 3 bases; unmatched bases: 3. CDR3 in amino acids: CASSLAGNYNEQFF. Here the CDR3 DNA reads TGTGCCAGCAGCCTAGCGGGGAACTACAATGAGCAGTTCTTC.

V usage is TRBV20-1 and J usage is TRBJ1-2, with D unresolved. Per the germline V gene, CDR1 is DFQATT and CDR2 is SNEGSKA (reference sequence). The CDR3 is 11 amino acids. V was trimmed by 3 bases and J by 5 bases, leaving 7 bases between them. Here the CDR3 DNA reads TGCAGTGCTAGTACCGCTTATGGCTACACCTTC. This codes for CSASTAYGYTF.

This clonotype was found a few times. The chain recombines TRBV20-1 with TRBJ2-7; D may match TRBD1 or TRBD2 (5 bases each). The CDR3 covers 11 residues. V dropped 7 bases and J dropped 6 bases, with 13 bases sitting between them. Germline V lookup: CDR1 DFQATT, CDR2 SNEGSKA (reference sequence). CDR3 DNA: TGCAGTGGTGGGGGTACCACCGAGCAGTACTTC. Its translation: CSGGGTTEQYF.

This clonotype occurred a few times. Here the CDR3 reads CSARSLGAVGTEAFF. CDR3 sequence (DNA): TGCAGTGCTAGGTCCTTGGGGGCGGTTGGCACTGAAGCTTTCTTT. The rearrangement joins TRBV20-1 to TRBJ1-1, with a possible D match to TRBD1 (6 bases). Trimming shortened V by 3 bases and J by 4 bases, and 18 bases separated the two germline ends. CDR1 and CDR2 (germline): DFQATT, SNEGSKA (reference sequence). This CDR3 has 15 residues.